A selection of T cell receptor beta chains follows, all from one sample in a study of blood T cell repertoires in COVID-19. The protocol was immunoSEQ multiplex PCR, while the TCRdb copy is restricted to in-frame clones and leaves out a portion. The sample shows 87,000 or so clones, 87% of them seen only once. The sequenced material came from peripheral blood. Every receptor here comes from a woman older than 75 with acute or convalescent COVID-19. Each CDR3 is given with its conserved first and last residue. The D gene is left open where the match is weak. Size values are once, few and many counts, or a class for expanded clones, and some rows have none.

d_call j_call v_call clone_size cdr3_aa cdr3_nt
TRBD1 TRBJ1-3 TRBV30 few CAWSVQRTGAGNTIYF TGTGCCTGGAGTGTACAAAGGACAGGGGCTGGAAACACCATATATTTT
TRBD1 TRBJ2-1 TRBV5-1 - CASSLGDREHNEQFF TGCGCCAGCAGCTTGGGGGACAGGGAACACAATGAGCAGTTCTTC
TRBD2 TRBJ2-1 TRBV9 - CASSVGEGSGRAYNEQFF TGTGCCAGCAGCGTAGGGGAGGGTAGCGGGAGGGCCTACAATGAGCAGTTCTTC
- TRBJ2-7 TRBV25-1 few CASSEEGVNDRVVYEQYF TGTGCCAGCAGTGAGGAGGGGGTTAATGACAGGGTGGTCTACGAGCAGTACTTC
- TRBJ2-3 TRBV24-1 - CATSDLLEDTQYF TGTGCCACCAGTGATTTGCTGGAGGATACGCAGTATTTT
TRBD2 TRBJ2-5 TRBV19 - CASSIGTSGVGDQETQYF TGTGCCAGTAGTATAGGGACTAGCGGAGTGGGGGACCAAGAGACCCAGTACTTC
- TRBJ1-1 TRBV6-1 - CASSEVGRVNTEAFF TGTGCCAGCAGTGAAGTGGGCAGAGTGAACACTGAAGCTTTCTTT
- TRBJ1-5 TRBV4-3 - CASSQDWAAYSNQPQHF TGCGCCAGCAGCCAAGACTGGGCAGCCTATAGCAATCAGCCCCAGCATTTT
- TRBJ2-3 TRBV6-4 - CASSDLGSSTDTQYF TGTGCCAGCAGTGACCTAGGCTCTAGCACAGATACGCAGTATTTT
- TRBJ2-7 TRBV11-2 - CASSLRAYEQYF TGTGCCAGCAGCTTGAGGGCCTACGAGCAGTACTTC
TRBD2 TRBJ2-1 TRBV24-1 - CAAAKREGLDDEQFF TGTGCCGCTGCTAAACGGGAGGGCCTTGACGATGAGCAGTTCTTC
TRBD1 TRBJ1-2 TRBV3-1/TRBV3-2 - CASSRQGINYGYTF TGTGCCAGCAGCCGACAGGGGATTAACTATGGCTACACCTTC
TRBD1 TRBJ2-7 TRBV11-2 - CASSLETGQYEQYF TGTGCCAGCAGCTTAGAGACAGGGCAGTACGAGCAGTACTTC
- TRBJ2-4 TRBV30 - CAWSIKGDPKNIQYF TGTGCCTGGAGTATAAAAGGGGATCCCAAAAACATTCAGTACTTC
TRBD1 TRBJ1-4 TRBV6-5 once CASGGGQGMVKLFF TGTGCCAGCGGCGGGGGACAGGGAATGGTTAAACTGTTTTTT
TRBD2 TRBJ2-7 TRBV30 - CAWSGRLAGAPMANEQYF TGTGCCTGGAGTGGGCGACTAGCGGGAGCCCCTATGGCGAACGAGCAGTACTTC
- TRBJ2-3 TRBV6-5 - CASESQGSDTQYF TGTGCCAGCGAAAGTCAGGGCTCAGATACGCAGTATTTT
- TRBJ1-2 TRBV29-1 few CSVVGDRDKYSGYTF TGCAGCGTTGTTGGGGACCGGGACAAATACTCTGGCTACACCTTC
- TRBJ1-2 TRBV15 - CATSRETSVHGYTF TGTGCCACCAGCAGGGAGACCTCGGTCCATGGCTACACCTTC
- TRBJ1-1 TRBV14 - CASSQDLGRRDTTEAFF TGTGCCAGCAGCCAAGATTTGGGCCGCAGGGATACGACTGAAGCTTTCTTT
- TRBJ1-1 TRBV20-1 - CSASEFPGGTEAFF TGCAGTGCTAGTGAGTTTCCAGGAGGGACTGAAGCTTTCTTT
- TRBJ1-6 TRBV9 - CASSVTGDNSPLHF TGTGCCAGCAGCGTCACCGGGGATAATTCACCCCTCCACTTT
- TRBJ1-1 TRBV19 - CASSESGLLNTEAFF TGTGCCAGTAGTGAGTCAGGACTGCTGAACACTGAAGCTTTCTTT
TRBD1 TRBJ1-1 TRBV6-6 once CASSSTGVNTEAFF TGTGCCAGCAGTTCAACAGGGGTTAACACTGAAGCTTTCTTT
- TRBJ2-2 TRBV19 - CASSPRDGELFF TGTGCCAGTAGTCCCCGAGATGGGGAGCTGTTTTTT
TRBD1 TRBJ2-1 TRBV7-3 - CASSIGTEYNEQFF TGTGCCAGCAGCATAGGGACAGAGTACAATGAGCAGTTCTTC
- TRBJ2-7 TRBV3-1/TRBV3-2 - CASSQDYRLVVPYF TGTGCCAGCAGCCAAGACTACAGGCTCGTCGTGCCGTACTTC
- TRBJ1-2 TRBV6-1 - CASSESRVQGRIYGYTF TGTGCCAGCAGTGAATCCCGCGTGCAGGGCCGGATCTATGGCTACACCTTC
TRBD1 TRBJ1-5 TRBV6-5 - CASSPRDRGNQPQHF TGTGCCAGCAGTCCCCGGGACAGGGGGAATCAGCCCCAGCATTTT
- TRBJ2-7 TRBV6-1 few CASSDHRDRGFTSGSVQYF TGTGCCAGCAGTGACCACCGGGACAGGGGGTTTACTAGCGGGAGTGTTCAGTACTTC
TRBD1 TRBJ1-4 TRBV27 - CASSAGTGGVLIKEKLFF TGTGCCAGCTCCGCCGGGACAGGGGGCGTTTTGATCAAGGAAAAACTGTTTTTT
TRBD1 TRBJ1-1 TRBV27 once CASSLTTGGGGTEAFF TGTGCCAGCAGTTTAACGACAGGGGGTGGGGGAACTGAAGCTTTCTTT
TRBD2 TRBJ2-3 TRBV24-1 once CATSLAGSTDTQYF TGTGCCACCAGTTTAGCGGGGAGCACAGATACGCAGTATTTT
- TRBJ1-6 TRBV9 - CASTPDWDTHNSPLHF TGTGCCAGCACCCCGGACTGGGACACCCATAATTCACCCCTCCACTTT
TRBD2 TRBJ2-3 TRBV5-1 - CASSLALAGESAQYF TGCGCCAGCAGCTTGGCACTAGCGGGAGAGTCGGCGCAGTATTTT
- TRBJ1-1 TRBV5-6 - CASSFETEAFF TGTGCCAGCAGCTTCGAGACTGAAGCTTTCTTT
TRBD1 TRBJ1-5 TRBV5-1 - CASSPTGGTFQPQHF TGCGCCAGCAGCCCGACAGGGGGCACATTTCAGCCCCAGCATTTT
- TRBJ2-3 TRBV28 - CASSLAGVPSGTQYF TGTGCCAGCAGTTTAGCAGGGGTACCGTCGGGGACGCAGTATTTT
TRBD1 TRBJ1-1 TRBV5-4 - CASSLGTGFTEAFF TGTGCCAGCAGCCTGGGGACAGGGTTCACTGAAGCTTTCTTT
- TRBJ1-2 TRBV18 - CASSPGGKGYTF TGTGCCAGCTCACCAGGAGGGAAGGGCTACACCTTC
TRBD1 TRBJ1-2 TRBV20-1 - CSASSGTANYGYTF TGCAGTGCTAGTAGTGGGACAGCCAACTATGGCTACACCTTC
- TRBJ2-7 TRBV5-4 - CASSSGWGDEQYF TGTGCCAGCAGTTCGGGATGGGGAGACGAGCAGTACTTC
TRBD2 TRBJ2-1 TRBV9 - CASSPQGGGAGEQFF TGTGCCAGCAGCCCCCAGGGCGGGGGGGCGGGTGAGCAGTTCTTC
TRBD1 TRBJ2-7 TRBV6-5 - CASSLDRAAYEQYF TGTGCCAGCAGTCTGGACAGGGCAGCCTACGAGCAGTACTTC
TRBD2 TRBJ2-5 TRBV4-2 - CASSQQASGGETQYF TGTGCCAGCAGCCAACAGGCTAGCGGGGGGGAGACCCAGTACTTC
- TRBJ1-2 TRBV28 once CASSLTQGNYTF TGTGCCAGCAGTTTAACCCAGGGGAACTACACCTTC
- TRBJ2-3 TRBV21-1 few CARLGQDTQYF TGTGCCAGACTGGGGCAAGATACGCAGTATTTT
- TRBJ1-5 TRBV9 - CASSSTGGNQPQHF TGTGCCAGCAGCTCGACGGGGGGAAATCAGCCCCAGCATTTT
TRBD1 TRBJ1-1 TRBV4-3 - CASSSTERGTGGPEAFF TGCGCCAGCAGCAGTACTGAGAGAGGGACAGGGGGACCTGAAGCTTTCTTT
- TRBJ1-3 TRBV6-6 - CASTTSGNTIYF TGTGCCAGCACGACTTCTGGAAACACCATATATTTT
- TRBJ2-2 TRBV6-2/TRBV6-3 - CASSYSSVTGELFF TGTGCCAGCAGTTACTCGTCGGTCACCGGGGAGCTGTTTTTT
TRBD1 TRBJ2-7 TRBV5-6 - CASSYWDRGPYEQYF TGTGCCAGCAGCTATTGGGACAGAGGCCCTTACGAGCAGTACTTC
TRBD2 TRBJ2-5 TRBV7-2 - CASSFGLAAGGETQYF TGTGCCAGCAGCTTCGGACTAGCGGCAGGGGGAGAGACCCAGTACTTC
- TRBJ1-6 TRBV9 - CASTEGAGYNSPLHF TGTGCCAGCACCGAAGGGGCCGGCTATAATTCACCCCTCCACTTT